The following is a TCR beta chain sequence with its context. This sample was taken from a study of T cell changes during pregnancy in multiple sclerosis. Germline-derived CDR1 and CDR2 are LGHNA and YSLEER. The CDR3 spans 16 residues. Unmatched junction bases numbered 0, after V lost 1 base and J lost 0 bases. This table comes from immunoSEQ multiplex PCR, and its TCRdb copy is limited to in-frame clones, with some not included. Of around 60,000 clones in the sample, 94% were seen once. This material consisted of CD8+ T cells from peripheral blood mononuclear cells, taken in the third trimester of pregnancy. The chain combines TRBV4-3 with TRBJ2-1, with 10 bases fitting TRBD2. The sequence was collected from a female donor with multiple sclerosis, enrolled in a pregnancy study. The CDR3: CASSQGLAGSYNEQFF. The CDR3 region has the DNA TGCGCCAGCAGCCAAGGACTAGCGGGCTCCTACAATGAGCAGTTCTTC.